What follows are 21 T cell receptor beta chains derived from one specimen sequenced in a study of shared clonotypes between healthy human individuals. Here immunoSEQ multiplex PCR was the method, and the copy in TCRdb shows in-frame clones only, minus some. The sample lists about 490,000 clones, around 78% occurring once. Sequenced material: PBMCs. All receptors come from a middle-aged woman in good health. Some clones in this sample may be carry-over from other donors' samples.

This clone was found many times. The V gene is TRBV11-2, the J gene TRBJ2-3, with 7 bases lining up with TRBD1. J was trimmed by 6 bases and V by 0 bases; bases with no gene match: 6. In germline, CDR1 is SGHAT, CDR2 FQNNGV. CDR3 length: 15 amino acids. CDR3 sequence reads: CASSLDSGGGDTQYF. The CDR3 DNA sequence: TGTGCCAGCAGCTTAGACTCAGGGGGTGGGGATACGCAGTATTTT.

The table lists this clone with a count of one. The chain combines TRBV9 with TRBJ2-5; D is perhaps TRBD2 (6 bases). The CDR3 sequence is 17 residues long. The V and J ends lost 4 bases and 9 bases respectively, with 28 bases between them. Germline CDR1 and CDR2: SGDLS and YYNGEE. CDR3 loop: CASSSGAGIAEPGAQYF. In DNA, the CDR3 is TGTGCCAGCAGCTCTGGGGCAGGAATAGCGGAGCCTGGGGCCCAGTACTTC.

The CDR3, as DNA: TGTGCCTGGAGTGTAGCTAGCGGGGCTAACAATGAGCAGTTCTTC. This codes for CAWSVASGANNEQFF. This sequence joins TRBV30 and TRBJ2-1, with 9 bases lining up with TRBD2. Germline CDR1 and CDR2: GTSNPN and SVGIG (reference sequence). The V and J ends lost 0 bases and 5 bases, in that order; junction bases with no gene match: 5. CDR3 size: 15 residues. The full variable domain, rest sourced from reference TRBV30 and TRBJ2-1, is SQTIHQWPATLVQPVGSPLSLECTVEGTSNPNLYWYRQAAGRGLQLLFYSVGIGQISSEVPQNLSASRPQDRQFILSSKKLLLSDSGFYLCAWSVASGANNEQFFGPGTRLTVL.

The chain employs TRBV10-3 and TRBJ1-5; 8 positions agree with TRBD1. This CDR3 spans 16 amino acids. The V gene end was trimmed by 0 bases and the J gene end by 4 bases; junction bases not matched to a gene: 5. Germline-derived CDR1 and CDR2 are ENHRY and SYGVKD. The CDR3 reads CAISESDREGNQPQHF. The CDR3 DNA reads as TGTGCCATCAGTGAGTCGGACAGGGAGGGTAATCAGCCCCAGCATTTT.

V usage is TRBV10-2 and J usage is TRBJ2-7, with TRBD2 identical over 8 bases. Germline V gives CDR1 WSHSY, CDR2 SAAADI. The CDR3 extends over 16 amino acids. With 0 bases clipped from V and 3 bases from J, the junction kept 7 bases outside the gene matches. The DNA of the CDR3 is TGCGCCAGCAGTGAGTCGACCGGGCTAGCGGGCTACGAGCAGTACTTC. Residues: CASSESTGLAGYEQYF.

For the CDR3, the DNA is TGTGCCAGCAGCTTCTCATACAGGGAATCGAGTTCCTACGAGCAGTACTTC. This encodes CASSFSYRESSSYEQYF. The rearrangement uses TRBV7-2 and TRBJ2-7, with D perhaps TRBD1 (6 bases). CDR3 length equals 17 residues. Per the germline V gene, CDR1 is SGHTA and CDR2 is FQGNSA. Trimming stripped 3 bases from V and 1 base from J, with 19 bases between.

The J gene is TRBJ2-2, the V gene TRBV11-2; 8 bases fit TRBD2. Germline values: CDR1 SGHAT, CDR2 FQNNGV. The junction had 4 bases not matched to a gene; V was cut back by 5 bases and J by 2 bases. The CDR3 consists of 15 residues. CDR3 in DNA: TGTGCCAGCAGCCCGGGACTAGGCAACACCGGGGAGCTGTTTTTT. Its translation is CASSPGLGNTGELFF.

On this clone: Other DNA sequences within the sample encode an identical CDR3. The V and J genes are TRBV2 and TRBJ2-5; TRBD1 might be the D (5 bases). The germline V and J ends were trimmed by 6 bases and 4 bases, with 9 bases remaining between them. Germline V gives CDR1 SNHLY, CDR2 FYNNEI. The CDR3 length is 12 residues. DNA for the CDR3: TGTGCCAGCAGAGGCCAGGGAGAGACCCAGTACTTC. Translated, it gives CASRGQGETQYF.

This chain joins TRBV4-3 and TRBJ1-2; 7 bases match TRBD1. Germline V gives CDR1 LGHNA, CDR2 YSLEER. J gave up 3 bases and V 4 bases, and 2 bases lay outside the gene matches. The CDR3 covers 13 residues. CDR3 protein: CASSPDRDYGYTF. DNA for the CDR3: TGCGCCAGCAGCCCAGACAGGGACTATGGCTACACCTTC.

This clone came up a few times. CDR3 sequence (DNA): TGTGCCAGCAGCTTAGTGGGGACAGATACGCAGTATTTT. Residues: CASSLVGTDTQYF. This sequence joins TRBV5-8 and TRBJ2-3; D gene ambiguous. V gave up 2 bases and J gave up 3 bases, with 7 bases separating them. The CDR3 runs 13 residues. From germline, CDR1 is SGHTS and CDR2 YDEGEE.

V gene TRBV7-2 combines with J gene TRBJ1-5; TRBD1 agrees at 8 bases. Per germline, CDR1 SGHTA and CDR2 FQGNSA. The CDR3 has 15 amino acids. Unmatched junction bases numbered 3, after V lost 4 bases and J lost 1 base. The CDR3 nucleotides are TGTGCCAGCAGCTGGACAGGGAGCAGCAATCAGCCCCAGCATTTT. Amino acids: CASSWTGSSNQPQHF.

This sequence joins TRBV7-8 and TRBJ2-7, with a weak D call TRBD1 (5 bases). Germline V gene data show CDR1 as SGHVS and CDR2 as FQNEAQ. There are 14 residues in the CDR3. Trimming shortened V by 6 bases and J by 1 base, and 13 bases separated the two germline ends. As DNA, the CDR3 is TGTGCCAGCAGTTTCTTTGACAGATCCTACGAGCAGTACTTC. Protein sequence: CASSFFDRSYEQYF.

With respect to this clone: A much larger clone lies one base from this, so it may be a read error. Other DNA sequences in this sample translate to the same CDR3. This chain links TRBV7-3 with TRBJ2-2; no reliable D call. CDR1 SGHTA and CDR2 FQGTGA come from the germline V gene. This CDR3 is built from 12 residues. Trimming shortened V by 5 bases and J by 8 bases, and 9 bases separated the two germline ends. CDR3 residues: CASSPSSGELFF. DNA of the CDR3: TGTGCCAGCAGCCCGAGTTCAGGGGAGCTGTTTTTT. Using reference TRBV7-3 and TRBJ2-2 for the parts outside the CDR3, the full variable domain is GAGVSQTPSNKVTEKGKYVELRCDPISGHTALYWYRQSLGQGPEFLIYFQGTGAADDSGLPNDRFFAVRPEGSVSTLKIQRTERGDSAVYLCASSPSSGELFFGEGSRLTVL.

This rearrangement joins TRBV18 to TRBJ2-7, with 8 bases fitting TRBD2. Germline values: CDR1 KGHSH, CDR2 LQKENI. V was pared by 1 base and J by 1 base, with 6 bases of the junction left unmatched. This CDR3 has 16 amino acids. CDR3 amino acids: CASSPRLLAGSYEQYF. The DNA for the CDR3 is TGTGCCAGCTCACCACGGTTGCTAGCGGGTTCCTACGAGCAGTACTTC.

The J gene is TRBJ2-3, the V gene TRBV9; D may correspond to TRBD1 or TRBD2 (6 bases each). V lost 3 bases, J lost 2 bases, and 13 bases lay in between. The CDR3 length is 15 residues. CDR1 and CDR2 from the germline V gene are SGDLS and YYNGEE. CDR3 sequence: CASSGGGTNTDTQYF. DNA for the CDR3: TGTGCCAGCAGCGGGGGCGGGACAAACACAGATACGCAGTATTTT.

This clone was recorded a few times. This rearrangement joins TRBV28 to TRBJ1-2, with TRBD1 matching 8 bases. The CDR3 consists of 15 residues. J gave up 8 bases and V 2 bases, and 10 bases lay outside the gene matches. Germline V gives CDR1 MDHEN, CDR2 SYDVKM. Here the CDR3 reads CASSLPPGQGLGYTF. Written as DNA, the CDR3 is TGTGCCAGCAGTTTACCTCCCGGACAGGGTTTGGGCTACACCTTC.

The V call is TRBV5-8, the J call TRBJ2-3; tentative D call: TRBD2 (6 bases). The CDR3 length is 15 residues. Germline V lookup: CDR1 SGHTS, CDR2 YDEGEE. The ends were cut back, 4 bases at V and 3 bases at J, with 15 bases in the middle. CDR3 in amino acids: CASSISGGGTDTQYF. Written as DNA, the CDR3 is TGTGCCAGCAGCATTAGCGGAGGCGGGACAGATACGCAGTATTTT.

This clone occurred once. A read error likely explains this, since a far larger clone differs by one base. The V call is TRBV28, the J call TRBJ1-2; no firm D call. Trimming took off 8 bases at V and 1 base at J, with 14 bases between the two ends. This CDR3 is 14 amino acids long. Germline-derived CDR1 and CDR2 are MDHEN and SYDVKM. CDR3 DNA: TGTGCCAGCGCCTTGACACATCTTAACTATGGCTACACCTTC. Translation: CASALTHLNYGYTF.

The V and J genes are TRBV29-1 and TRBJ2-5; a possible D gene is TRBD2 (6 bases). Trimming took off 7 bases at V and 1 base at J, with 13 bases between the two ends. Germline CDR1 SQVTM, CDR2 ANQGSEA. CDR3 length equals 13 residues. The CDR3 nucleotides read TGCAGCGGGATGACTAGTCTCCAAGAGACCCAGTACTTC. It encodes CSGMTSLQETQYF.

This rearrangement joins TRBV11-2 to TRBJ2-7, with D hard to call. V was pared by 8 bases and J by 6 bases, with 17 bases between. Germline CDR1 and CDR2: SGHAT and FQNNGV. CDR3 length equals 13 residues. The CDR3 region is CASSIPPSVEQYF. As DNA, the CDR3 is TGTGCCAGCTCCATACCCCCTAGTGTCGAGCAGTACTTC.

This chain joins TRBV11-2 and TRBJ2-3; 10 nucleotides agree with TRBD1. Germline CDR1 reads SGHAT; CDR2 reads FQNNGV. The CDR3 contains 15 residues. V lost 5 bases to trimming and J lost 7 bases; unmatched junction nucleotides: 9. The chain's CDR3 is CASSPSGTGVYTQYF. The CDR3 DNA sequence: TGTGCCAGCAGCCCCTCCGGGACAGGGGTATATACGCAGTATTTT. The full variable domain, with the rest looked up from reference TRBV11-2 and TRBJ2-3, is EAGVAQSPRYKIIEKRQSVAFWCNPISGHATLYWYQQILGQGPKLLIQFQNNGVVDDSQLPKDRFSAERLKGVDSTLKIQPAKLEDSAVYLCASSPSGTGVYTQYFGPGTRLTVL.